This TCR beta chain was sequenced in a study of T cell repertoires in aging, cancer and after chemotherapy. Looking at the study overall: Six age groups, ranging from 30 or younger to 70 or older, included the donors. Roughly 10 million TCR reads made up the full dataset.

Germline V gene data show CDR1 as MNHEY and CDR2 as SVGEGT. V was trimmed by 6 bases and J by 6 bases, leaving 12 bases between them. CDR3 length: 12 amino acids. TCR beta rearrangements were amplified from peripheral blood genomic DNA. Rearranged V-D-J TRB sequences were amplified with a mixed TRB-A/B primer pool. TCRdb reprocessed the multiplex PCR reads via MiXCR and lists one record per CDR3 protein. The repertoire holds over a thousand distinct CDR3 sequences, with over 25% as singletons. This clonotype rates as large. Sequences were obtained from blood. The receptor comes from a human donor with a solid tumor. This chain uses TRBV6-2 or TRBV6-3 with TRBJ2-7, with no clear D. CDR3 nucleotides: TGTGCCAGCAGCCCCAGATGGACCGAGCAGTACTTC. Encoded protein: CASSPRWTEQYF.